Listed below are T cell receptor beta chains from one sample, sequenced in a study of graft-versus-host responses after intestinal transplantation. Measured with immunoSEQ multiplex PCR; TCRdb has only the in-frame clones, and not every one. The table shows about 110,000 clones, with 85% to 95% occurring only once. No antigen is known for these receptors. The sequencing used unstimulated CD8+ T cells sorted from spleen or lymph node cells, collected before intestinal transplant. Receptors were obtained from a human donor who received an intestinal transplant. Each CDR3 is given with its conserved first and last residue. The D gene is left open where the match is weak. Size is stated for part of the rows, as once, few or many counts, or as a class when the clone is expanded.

cdr3_aa: CASSFTGGNAEAFF; cdr3_nt: TGTGCCAGCAGCTTTACAGGGGGCAACGCTGAAGCTTTCTTT; v_call: TRBV7-9; d_call: TRBD1; j_call: TRBJ1-1; clone_size: -
cdr3_aa: CAISGQGVRSNGYTF; cdr3_nt: TGTGCCATCAGTGGACAGGGGGTCCGTTCGAATGGCTACACCTTC; v_call: TRBV10-3; d_call: TRBD1; j_call: TRBJ1-2; clone_size: -
cdr3_aa: CASSFHRGNEQFF; cdr3_nt: TGTGCCAGCAGTTTTCACAGGGGAAATGAGCAGTTCTTC; v_call: TRBV27; d_call: TRBD1; j_call: TRBJ2-1; clone_size: -
cdr3_aa: CASGFVLEGDGGNEQFF; cdr3_nt: TGTGCTAGTGGTTTCGTCTTGGAGGGAGACGGTGGGAATGAGCAGTTCTTC; v_call: TRBV12-5; d_call: -; j_call: TRBJ2-1; clone_size: once
cdr3_aa: CASRKTTASNQPQHF; cdr3_nt: TGTGCCAGCAGGAAGACGACGGCTAGCAATCAGCCCCAGCATTTT; v_call: TRBV27; d_call: -; j_call: TRBJ1-5; clone_size: -
cdr3_aa: CASSLAGGPVNTQYF; cdr3_nt: TGTGCCAGCAGCTTAGCGGGAGGGCCGGTTAATACGCAGTATTTT; v_call: TRBV7-3; d_call: TRBD2; j_call: TRBJ2-3; clone_size: once
cdr3_aa: CASSGLGDNEQFF; cdr3_nt: TGTGCCAGCAGCGGACTAGGAGACAATGAGCAGTTCTTC; v_call: TRBV9; d_call: -; j_call: TRBJ2-1; clone_size: -
cdr3_aa: CASSPSLLYYNEQFF; cdr3_nt: TGTGCCAGCAGCCCCAGTCTTCTATACTACAATGAGCAGTTCTTC; v_call: TRBV7-9; d_call: -; j_call: TRBJ2-1; clone_size: -
cdr3_aa: CASSPKQGLATLYNEQFF; cdr3_nt: TGTGCCAGCAGCCCCAAACAGGGACTAGCAACCCTTTACAATGAGCAGTTCTTC; v_call: TRBV7-9; d_call: TRBD2; j_call: TRBJ2-1; clone_size: -
cdr3_aa: CSVENAYSANYGYTF; cdr3_nt: TGCAGCGTTGAAAACGCCTACAGCGCTAACTATGGCTACACCTTC; v_call: TRBV29-1; d_call: -; j_call: TRBJ1-2; clone_size: -
cdr3_aa: CASSQVQRRGRAYNEQFF; cdr3_nt: TGCGCCAGCAGCCAAGTCCAAAGGCGCGGGAGGGCCTACAATGAGCAGTTCTTC; v_call: TRBV4-1; d_call: TRBD2; j_call: TRBJ2-1; clone_size: -
cdr3_aa: CATSRDRDRETDTQYF; cdr3_nt: TGTGCCACCAGCAGAGATCGAGACAGGGAGACAGATACGCAGTATTTT; v_call: TRBV15; d_call: TRBD1; j_call: TRBJ2-3; clone_size: -
cdr3_aa: CASSSSLREAYEQYF; cdr3_nt: TGTGCCAGCAGTTCCTCATTGCGGGAGGCTTACGAGCAGTACTTC; v_call: TRBV28; d_call: TRBD2; j_call: TRBJ2-7; clone_size: -
cdr3_aa: CASSVGPGHGMGQETQYF; cdr3_nt: TGTGCCAGCAGTGTCGGTCCGGGACACGGAATGGGGCAAGAGACCCAGTACTTC; v_call: TRBV6-1; d_call: -; j_call: TRBJ2-5; clone_size: -
cdr3_aa: CSVPLNTEAFF; cdr3_nt: TGCAGCGTTCCGCTGAACACTGAAGCTTTCTTT; v_call: TRBV29-1; d_call: -; j_call: TRBJ1-1; clone_size: -
cdr3_aa: CASSSRHEQFF; cdr3_nt: TGTGCCAGCAGCTCCCGCCATGAGCAGTTCTTC; v_call: TRBV13; d_call: -; j_call: TRBJ2-1; clone_size: -
cdr3_aa: CASRTQGSSNQPQHF; cdr3_nt: TGTGCCAGTAGGACACAGGGGAGCAGCAATCAGCCCCAGCATTTT; v_call: TRBV19; d_call: TRBD1; j_call: TRBJ1-5; clone_size: -
cdr3_aa: CASSLVGLSYEQYF; cdr3_nt: TGTGCCAGCAGCTTAGTGGGACTTTCCTACGAGCAGTACTTC; v_call: TRBV11-2; d_call: -; j_call: TRBJ2-7; clone_size: once
cdr3_aa: CATSRVGGSGNQPQHF; cdr3_nt: TGTGCCACCAGCAGAGTCGGGGGGTCTGGCAATCAGCCCCAGCATTTT; v_call: TRBV15; d_call: -; j_call: TRBJ1-5; clone_size: -
cdr3_aa: CASSSGNLNEQYF; cdr3_nt: TGTGCCAGCAGTAGCGGGAATCTAAACGAGCAGTACTTC; v_call: TRBV27; d_call: TRBD2; j_call: TRBJ2-7; clone_size: -
cdr3_aa: CASSLGTSGRNTYEQYF; cdr3_nt: TGTGCCAGCAGCCTCGGGACTAGCGGGAGAAATACCTACGAGCAGTACTTC; v_call: TRBV5-6; d_call: TRBD2; j_call: TRBJ2-7; clone_size: -
cdr3_aa: CASSFPVVHGNEQFF; cdr3_nt: TGTGCCAGCAGCTTCCCGGTTGTGCACGGCAATGAGCAGTTCTTC; v_call: TRBV7-9; d_call: -; j_call: TRBJ2-1; clone_size: -
cdr3_aa: CASSSTSGGSYEQYF; cdr3_nt: TGTGCCAGCAGTTCGACTAGCGGAGGCTCCTACGAGCAGTACTTC; v_call: TRBV6-5; d_call: TRBD2; j_call: TRBJ2-7; clone_size: -
cdr3_aa: CASSFGRASINGQYF; cdr3_nt: TGTGCCAGCAGCTTCGGAAGGGCCTCTATTAACGGGCAGTACTTC; v_call: TRBV14; d_call: -; j_call: TRBJ2-7; clone_size: -
cdr3_aa: CAWSVLGYEQYF; cdr3_nt: TGTGCCTGGAGTGTATTGGGATACGAGCAGTACTTC; v_call: TRBV30; d_call: -; j_call: TRBJ2-7; clone_size: -
cdr3_aa: CASSGPVSLDTIYF; cdr3_nt: TGTGCCAGCAGCGGCCCGGTCTCGTTGGACACCATATATTTT; v_call: TRBV9; d_call: -; j_call: TRBJ1-3; clone_size: -
cdr3_aa: CASSLGTEAFF; cdr3_nt: TGCGCCAGCAGCCTGGGGACTGAAGCTTTCTTT; v_call: TRBV5-1; d_call: -; j_call: TRBJ1-1; clone_size: -
cdr3_aa: CASSIELASSYEQYF; cdr3_nt: TGTGCCAGCAGCATCGAACTAGCGTCCTCCTACGAGCAGTACTTC; v_call: TRBV5-4; d_call: TRBD2; j_call: TRBJ2-7; clone_size: -
cdr3_aa: CSVEGGANEQFF; cdr3_nt: TGCAGCGTTGAAGGCGGGGCCAATGAGCAGTTCTTC; v_call: TRBV29-1; d_call: -; j_call: TRBJ2-1; clone_size: -
cdr3_aa: CASSLHHPAGTVYF; cdr3_nt: TGTGCCAGCAGTTTACACCATCCCGCCGGGACAGTCTACTTC; v_call: TRBV28; d_call: TRBD1; j_call: TRBJ2-5; clone_size: once
cdr3_aa: CAWEHTAFQETQYF; cdr3_nt: TGTGCCTGGGAACATACAGCCTTTCAAGAGACCCAGTACTTC; v_call: TRBV30; d_call: -; j_call: TRBJ2-5; clone_size: -
cdr3_aa: CASSFDIAGATGELFF; cdr3_nt: TGTGCCAGCAGTTTCGACATAGCGGGAGCAACCGGGGAGCTGTTTTTT; v_call: TRBV27; d_call: TRBD2; j_call: TRBJ2-2; clone_size: -
cdr3_aa: CASSQQGATDTQYF; cdr3_nt: TGTGCCAGCAGCCAGCAGGGGGCCACAGATACGCAGTATTTT; v_call: TRBV6-1; d_call: TRBD1; j_call: TRBJ2-3; clone_size: -
cdr3_aa: CASSARDSLFYGYTF; cdr3_nt: TGTGCCAGTAGTGCTCGGGACAGCCTTTTCTATGGCTACACCTTC; v_call: TRBV19; d_call: TRBD1; j_call: TRBJ1-2; clone_size: few
cdr3_aa: CASSPSGRSYNEQFF; cdr3_nt: TGTGCCAGCAGTCCCAGCGGGAGGTCCTACAATGAGCAGTTCTTC; v_call: TRBV11-2; d_call: TRBD2; j_call: TRBJ2-1; clone_size: once
cdr3_aa: CASSPDGSGANVLTF; cdr3_nt: TGTGCCAGCAGCCCAGATGGCTCTGGGGCCAACGTCCTGACTTTC; v_call: TRBV7-3; d_call: -; j_call: TRBJ2-6; clone_size: -
cdr3_aa: CASTEGLLNTEAFF; cdr3_nt: TGTGCCAGCACCGAAGGACTCTTGAACACTGAAGCTTTCTTT; v_call: TRBV28; d_call: -; j_call: TRBJ1-1; clone_size: -
cdr3_aa: CASSPGQNTEAFF; cdr3_nt: TGTGCCAGTAGTCCGGGACAGAACACTGAAGCTTTCTTT; v_call: TRBV19; d_call: -; j_call: TRBJ1-1; clone_size: -
cdr3_aa: CASSLGGGRALSDEQYF; cdr3_nt: TGTGCCAGCAGCTTAGGGGGTGGGAGGGCCCTTTCGGACGAGCAGTACTTC; v_call: TRBV13; d_call: TRBD2; j_call: TRBJ2-7; clone_size: -
cdr3_aa: CASSSPKGGNTIYF; cdr3_nt: TGTGCCAGCAGTTCCCCGAAGGGGGGAAACACCATATATTTT; v_call: TRBV6-5; d_call: -; j_call: TRBJ1-3; clone_size: -
cdr3_aa: CASSLGTGLYGYTF; cdr3_nt: TGTGCCAGCAGCTTAGGAACCGGGCTATATGGCTACACCTTC; v_call: TRBV5-8; d_call: -; j_call: TRBJ1-2; clone_size: -
cdr3_aa: CASSSSGSEQFF; cdr3_nt: TGTGCCAGCAGTTCTAGCGGGAGTGAGCAGTTCTTC; v_call: TRBV27; d_call: TRBD2; j_call: TRBJ2-1; clone_size: -
cdr3_aa: CASSRTRNGDFMNTEAFF; cdr3_nt: TGTGCCAGCAGTCGCACCAGGAACGGGGATTTCATGAACACTGAAGCTTTCTTT; v_call: TRBV7-9; d_call: -; j_call: TRBJ1-1; clone_size: once
cdr3_aa: CASSFPLRGELFF; cdr3_nt: TGTGCCAGCAGTTTCCCATTGAGGGGGGAGCTGTTTTTT; v_call: TRBV27; d_call: -; j_call: TRBJ2-2; clone_size: -
cdr3_aa: CAVPVRSDEAFF; cdr3_nt: TGTGCCGTCCCCGTCCGATCGGATGAAGCTTTCTTT; v_call: TRBV11-2; d_call: -; j_call: TRBJ1-1; clone_size: once
cdr3_aa: CASTWDRGTEAFF; cdr3_nt: TGTGCCAGCACCTGGGACAGGGGAACTGAAGCTTTCTTT; v_call: TRBV6-6; d_call: TRBD1; j_call: TRBJ1-1; clone_size: -
cdr3_aa: CASSLTSGSGDEQFF; cdr3_nt: TGTGCCAGCAGCTTAACCAGCGGGAGTGGGGATGAGCAGTTCTTC; v_call: TRBV7-8; d_call: TRBD2; j_call: TRBJ2-1; clone_size: -
cdr3_aa: CATSTSLKNTEAFF; cdr3_nt: TGTGCCACCAGCACCTCACTTAAGAACACTGAAGCTTTCTTT; v_call: TRBV15; d_call: -; j_call: TRBJ1-1; clone_size: once
cdr3_aa: CASGRRQPADGYTF; cdr3_nt: TGTGCCAGTGGCAGGAGGCAACCCGCGGACGGCTACACCTTC; v_call: TRBV19; d_call: -; j_call: TRBJ1-2; clone_size: -
cdr3_aa: CAWSVRTHIEQFF; cdr3_nt: TGTGCCTGGAGTGTACGGACTCACATAGAGCAGTTCTTC; v_call: TRBV30; d_call: -; j_call: TRBJ2-1; clone_size: -
cdr3_aa: CASSLFYIRTGVTDTQYF; cdr3_nt: TGTGCCAGCAGCTTATTTTATATCCGGACAGGGGTCACAGATACGCAGTATTTT; v_call: TRBV7-6; d_call: TRBD1; j_call: TRBJ2-3; clone_size: -
cdr3_aa: CASSRYYEQYF; cdr3_nt: TGTGCCAGCAGCCGATACTACGAGCAGTACTTC; v_call: TRBV13; d_call: -; j_call: TRBJ2-7; clone_size: -
cdr3_aa: CASSYRRSDGSDTQYF; cdr3_nt: TGTGCCAGCAGTTACCGGCGTAGCGATGGTTCAGATACGCAGTATTTT; v_call: TRBV6-5; d_call: -; j_call: TRBJ2-3; clone_size: -
cdr3_aa: CASSLSGYTEAFF; cdr3_nt: TGTGCCAGCAGCTTGTCGGGTTACACTGAAGCTTTCTTT; v_call: TRBV5-4; d_call: -; j_call: TRBJ1-1; clone_size: -
cdr3_aa: CASSVGSGVGNEQFF; cdr3_nt: TGTGCCAGCAGCGTAGGGTCTGGCGTAGGAAATGAGCAGTTCTTC; v_call: TRBV9; d_call: -; j_call: TRBJ2-1; clone_size: -
cdr3_aa: CASSPEGGRFYEQYF; cdr3_nt: TGTGCCAGCAGCCCAGAGGGCGGGAGGTTTTATGAGCAGTACTTC; v_call: TRBV7-3; d_call: TRBD2; j_call: TRBJ2-7; clone_size: -
cdr3_aa: CASSQEGSGGRSYNEQFF; cdr3_nt: TGCGCCAGCAGCCAAGAGGGGTCAGGGGGGAGGTCCTACAATGAGCAGTTCTTC; v_call: TRBV4-1; d_call: -; j_call: TRBJ2-1; clone_size: -
cdr3_aa: CASTRGLAQETQYF; cdr3_nt: TGTGCCAGCACCCGGGGACTAGCACAAGAGACCCAGTACTTC; v_call: TRBV6-1; d_call: TRBD2; j_call: TRBJ2-5; clone_size: -
cdr3_aa: CASAYRDRVNTEAFF; cdr3_nt: TGTGCCAGCGCTTACCGCGACAGGGTGAACACTGAAGCTTTCTTT; v_call: TRBV13; d_call: TRBD1; j_call: TRBJ1-1; clone_size: -
cdr3_aa: CASSEPRGSYNEQFF; cdr3_nt: TGTGCCAGCAGTGAGCCCCGGGGCAGCTACAATGAGCAGTTCTTC; v_call: TRBV6-1; d_call: -; j_call: TRBJ2-1; clone_size: -